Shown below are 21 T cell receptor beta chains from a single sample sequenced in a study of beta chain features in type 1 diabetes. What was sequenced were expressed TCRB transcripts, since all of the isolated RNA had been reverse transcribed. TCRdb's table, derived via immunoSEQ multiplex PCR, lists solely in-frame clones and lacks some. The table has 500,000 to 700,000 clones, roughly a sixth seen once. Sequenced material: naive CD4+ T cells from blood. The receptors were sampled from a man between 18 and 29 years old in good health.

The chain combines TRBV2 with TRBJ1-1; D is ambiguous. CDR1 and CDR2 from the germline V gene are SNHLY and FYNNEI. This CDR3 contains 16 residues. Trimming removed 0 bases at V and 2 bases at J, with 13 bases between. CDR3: CASSEARARRNTEAFF. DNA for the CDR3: TGTGCCAGCAGTGAAGCGCGGGCGAGAAGAAACACTGAAGCTTTCTTT.

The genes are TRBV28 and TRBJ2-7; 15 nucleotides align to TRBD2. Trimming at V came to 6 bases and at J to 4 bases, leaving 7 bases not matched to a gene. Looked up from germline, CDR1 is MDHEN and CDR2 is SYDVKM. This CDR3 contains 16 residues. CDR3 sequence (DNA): TGTGCCAGCAGACCTGGACTAGCGGGAGGGGGTTACGAGCAGTACTTC. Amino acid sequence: CASRPGLAGGGYEQYF.

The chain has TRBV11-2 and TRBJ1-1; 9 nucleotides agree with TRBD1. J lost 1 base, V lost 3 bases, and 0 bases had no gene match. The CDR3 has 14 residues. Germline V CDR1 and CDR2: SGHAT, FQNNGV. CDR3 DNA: TGTGCCAGCAGCTTGGGACAGGGGAACACTGAAGCTTTCTTT. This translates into CASSLGQGNTEAFF.

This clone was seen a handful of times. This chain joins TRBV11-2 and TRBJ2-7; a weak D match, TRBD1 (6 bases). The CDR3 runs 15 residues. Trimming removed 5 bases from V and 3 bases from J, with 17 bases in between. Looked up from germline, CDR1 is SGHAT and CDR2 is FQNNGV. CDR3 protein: CASSKLGTTIYEQYF. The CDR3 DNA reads TGTGCCAGCAGCAAACTCGGGACAACGATCTACGAGCAGTACTTC.

The CDR3 coding sequence is TGTGCCAGCAGCTTATCTGATATCAGCTCCTACGAGCAGTACTTC. This gives the protein CASSLSDISSYEQYF. This chain uses TRBV7-2 with TRBJ2-7; D gene uncertain. CDR3 size: 15 residues. Germline assignment: CDR1 SGHTA and CDR2 FQGNSA. Trimming stripped 2 bases from V and 0 bases from J, with 11 bases between.

In DNA form, the CDR3 reads TGTGCCAGCAGTTTTCGCGGGAGGGCCCCAGATACGCAGTATTTT. This gives the protein CASSFRGRAPDTQYF. This chain links TRBV28 with TRBJ2-3; 9 bases align to TRBD2. Trimming took 3 bases from V and 4 from J; bases not matched to a gene: 5. The CDR3 loop spans 15 amino acids. Germline loops: CDR1 MDHEN, CDR2 SYDVKM.

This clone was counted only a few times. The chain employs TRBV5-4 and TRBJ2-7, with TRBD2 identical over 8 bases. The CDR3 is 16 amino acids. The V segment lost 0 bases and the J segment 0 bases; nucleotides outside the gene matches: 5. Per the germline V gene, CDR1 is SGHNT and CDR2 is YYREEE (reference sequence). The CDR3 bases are TGTGCCAGCAGCTTGGCCGGCGGGGGGCCCTCCTACGAGCAGTACTTC. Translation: CASSLAGGGPSYEQYF.

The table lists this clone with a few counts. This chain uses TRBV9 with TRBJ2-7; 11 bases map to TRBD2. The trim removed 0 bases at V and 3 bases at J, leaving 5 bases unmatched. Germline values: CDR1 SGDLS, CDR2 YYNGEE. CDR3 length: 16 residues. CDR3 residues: CASSVGPGTSGYEQYF. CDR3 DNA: TGTGCCAGCAGCGTAGGCCCAGGGACTAGCGGCTACGAGCAGTACTTC.

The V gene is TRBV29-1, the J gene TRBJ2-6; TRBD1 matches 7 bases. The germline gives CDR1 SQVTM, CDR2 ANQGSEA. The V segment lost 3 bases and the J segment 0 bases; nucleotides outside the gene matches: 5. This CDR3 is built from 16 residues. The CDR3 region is CSVDLDRHSGANVLTF. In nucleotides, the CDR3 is TGCAGCGTTGATTTGGACAGGCACTCTGGGGCCAACGTCCTGACTTTC.

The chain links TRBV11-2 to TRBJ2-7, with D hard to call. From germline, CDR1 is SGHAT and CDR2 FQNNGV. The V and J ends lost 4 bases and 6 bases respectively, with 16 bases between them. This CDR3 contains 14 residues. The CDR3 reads CASSSTPGWSEQYF. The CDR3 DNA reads TGTGCCAGCAGCTCAACTCCTGGGTGGAGCGAGCAGTACTTC.

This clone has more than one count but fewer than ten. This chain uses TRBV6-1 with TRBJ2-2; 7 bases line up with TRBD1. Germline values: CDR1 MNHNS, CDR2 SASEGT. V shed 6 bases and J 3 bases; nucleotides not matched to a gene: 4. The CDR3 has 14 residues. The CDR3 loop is CASRLGQHTGELFF. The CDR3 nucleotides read TGTGCCAGCAGGCTGGGACAGCACACCGGGGAGCTGTTTTTT.

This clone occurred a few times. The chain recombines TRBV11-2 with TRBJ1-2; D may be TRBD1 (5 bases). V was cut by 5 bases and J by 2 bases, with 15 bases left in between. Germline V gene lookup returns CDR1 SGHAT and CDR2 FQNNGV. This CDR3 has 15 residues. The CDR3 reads CASSPGRGGNYGYTF. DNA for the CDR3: TGTGCCAGCAGCCCAGGGCGTGGCGGGAACTATGGCTACACCTTC. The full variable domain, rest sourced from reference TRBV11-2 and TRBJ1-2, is EAGVAQSPRYKIIEKRQSVAFWCNPISGHATLYWYQQILGQGPKLLIQFQNNGVVDDSQLPKDRFSAERLKGVDSTLKIQPAKLEDSAVYLCASSPGRGGNYGYTFGSGTRLTVV.

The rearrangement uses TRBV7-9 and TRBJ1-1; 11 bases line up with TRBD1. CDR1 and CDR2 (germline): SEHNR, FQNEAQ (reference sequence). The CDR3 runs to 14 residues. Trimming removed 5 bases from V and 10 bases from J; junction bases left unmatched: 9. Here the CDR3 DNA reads TGTGCCAGCAGCCCAGGGACAGGGGGATTGAGAGCTTTCTTT. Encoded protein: CASSPGTGGLRAFF.

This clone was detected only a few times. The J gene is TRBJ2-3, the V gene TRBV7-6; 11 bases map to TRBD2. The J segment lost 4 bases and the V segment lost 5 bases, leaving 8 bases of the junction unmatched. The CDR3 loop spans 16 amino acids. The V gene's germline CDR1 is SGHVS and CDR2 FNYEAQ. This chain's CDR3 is CASSPVAGGSADTQYF. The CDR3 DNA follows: TGTGCCAGCAGCCCGGTAGCGGGAGGGAGTGCAGATACGCAGTATTTT.

The CDR3 nucleotides are TGTGCCAGCACCGTGGCCTGGGAAACCTACAATGAGCAGTTCTTC. Residues: CASTVAWETYNEQFF. The chain has TRBV19 and TRBJ2-1; D call uncertain. Looked up from germline, CDR1 is LNHDA and CDR2 is SQIVND (reference sequence). Between the trimmed V and J ends, which lost 9 bases and 2 bases, there was a span of 17 bases. The CDR3 consists of 15 residues.

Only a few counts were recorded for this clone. CDR3: CASSMGQRNEKLFF. In DNA form, the CDR3 reads TGTGCCAGTAGTATGGGACAGCGAAATGAAAAACTGTTTTTT. V is TRBV19 and J is TRBJ1-4; 7 bases are a match to TRBD1. Germline V lookup: CDR1 LNHDA, CDR2 SQIVND (reference sequence). This CDR3 spans 14 amino acids. V was pared by 3 bases and J by 5 bases, with 3 bases of the junction left unmatched. Full variable domain (outside the CDR3, taken from reference TRBV19 and TRBJ1-4): DGGITQSPKYLFRKEGQNVTLSCEQNLNHDAMYWYRQDPGQGLRLIYYSQIVNDFQKGDIAEGYSVSREKKESFPLTVTSAQKNPTAFYLCASSMGQRNEKLFFGSGTQLSVL.

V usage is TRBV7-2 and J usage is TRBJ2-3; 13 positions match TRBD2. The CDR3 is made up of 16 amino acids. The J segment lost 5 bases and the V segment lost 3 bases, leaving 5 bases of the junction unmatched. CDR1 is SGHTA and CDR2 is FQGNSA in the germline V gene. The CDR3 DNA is TGTGCCAGCAGCTTGGGACTAGCGGGGTTACGAGATACGCAGTATTTT. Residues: CASSLGLAGLRDTQYF.

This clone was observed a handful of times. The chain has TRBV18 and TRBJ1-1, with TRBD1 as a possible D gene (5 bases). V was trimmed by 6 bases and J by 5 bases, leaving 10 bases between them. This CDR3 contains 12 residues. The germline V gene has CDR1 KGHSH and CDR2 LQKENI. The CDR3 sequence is CASSSQGTEAFF. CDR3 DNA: TGTGCCAGCTCCTCGCAGGGTACTGAAGCTTTCTTT.

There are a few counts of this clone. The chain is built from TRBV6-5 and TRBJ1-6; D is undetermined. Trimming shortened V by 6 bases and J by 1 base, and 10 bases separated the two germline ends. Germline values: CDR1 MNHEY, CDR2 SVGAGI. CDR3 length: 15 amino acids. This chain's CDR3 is CASSSGGSYNSPLHF. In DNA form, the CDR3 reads TGTGCCAGCAGCTCAGGCGGTTCCTATAATTCACCCCTCCACTTT.

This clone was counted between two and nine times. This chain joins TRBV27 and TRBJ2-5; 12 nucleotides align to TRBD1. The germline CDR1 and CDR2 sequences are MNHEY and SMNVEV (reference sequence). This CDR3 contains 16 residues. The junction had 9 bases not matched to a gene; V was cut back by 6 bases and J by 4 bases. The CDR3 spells CASSAPGQGARETQYF. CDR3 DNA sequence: TGTGCCAGCAGCGCGCCGGGACAGGGGGCGAGAGAGACCCAGTACTTC.

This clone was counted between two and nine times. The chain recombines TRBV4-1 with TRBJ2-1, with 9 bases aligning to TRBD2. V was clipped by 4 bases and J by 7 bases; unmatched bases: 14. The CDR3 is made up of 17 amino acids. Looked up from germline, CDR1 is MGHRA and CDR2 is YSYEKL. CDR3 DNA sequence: TGCGCCAGCAGCCTTGGTATCGTAGCGGGAGTCTGGAATGAGCAGTTCTTC. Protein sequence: CASSLGIVAGVWNEQFF.